A single T cell receptor beta chain is shown here with its context. The entry originates in a study of T cell changes during pregnancy in multiple sclerosis. Repertoires were generated with immunoSEQ multiplex PCR, while TCRdb's copy carries only in-frame clones and drops some. The sample shows some 70,000 clones, roughly 88% of them seen only once. Germline CDR1 GTSNPN, CDR2 SVGIG (reference sequence). The CDR3 is made up of 16 amino acids. V lost 0 bases and J lost 5; bases outside the gene matches: 8. The TCR sequence derives from a female donor in good health, enrolled as a control in a pregnancy study. The chain employs TRBV30 and TRBJ2-5; 11 nucleotides align to TRBD1. This specimen consisted of peripheral blood, obtained after pregnancy. The CDR3 loop reads CAWSVRRTGGRETQYF. In DNA, the CDR3 is TGTGCCTGGAGTGTACGAAGGACAGGGGGCCGGGAGACCCAGTACTTC.